This T cell receptor beta chain was profiled in a study of technical replicates of blood from a few donors. Data came from immunoSEQ multiplex PCR; TCRdb stores just in-frame clones and leaves some out. The table has approximately 94,000 clones, 90% to 97% seen once. Germline lookup yields CDR1 SGHAT and CDR2 FQNNGV. V lost 1 base, J lost 1 base, and 3 bases stayed unmatched. This CDR3 has 16 residues. This chain connects TRBV11-2 to TRBJ2-3, with TRBD2 matching 9 bases. This receptor was identified in a human donor in good health. The sequencing sample was made of T cells isolated from PBMCs. CDR3 sequence: CASSLVRGGGTDTQYF. CDR3 bases: TGTGCCAGCAGCTTAGTTCGCGGGGGGGGCACAGATACGCAGTATTTT.